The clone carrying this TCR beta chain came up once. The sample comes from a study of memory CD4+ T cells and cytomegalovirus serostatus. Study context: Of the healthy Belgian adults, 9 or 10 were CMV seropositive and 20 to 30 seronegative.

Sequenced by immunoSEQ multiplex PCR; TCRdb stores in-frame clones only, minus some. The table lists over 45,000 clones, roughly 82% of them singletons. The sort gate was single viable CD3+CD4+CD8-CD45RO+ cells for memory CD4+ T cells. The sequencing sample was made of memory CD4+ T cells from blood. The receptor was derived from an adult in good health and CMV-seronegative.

The CDR3 sequence is CASSPGHSQETQYF. Written as DNA, the CDR3 is TGTGCCAGCAGCCCCGGACACTCCCAAGAGACCCAGTACTTC. This rearrangement joins TRBV5-6 to TRBJ2-5, with D tentatively TRBD1 (5 bases). The CDR3 runs to 14 residues. Germline V gene lookup returns CDR1 SGHDT and CDR2 YYEEEE. V lost 4 bases and J lost 1, with 11 bases in between.